This T cell receptor beta chain was observed in a study of immune cell composition in non-small cell lung cancer. The CDR3 loop spans 16 amino acids. V was clipped by 4 bases and J by 7 bases; unmatched bases: 14. From germline, CDR1 is SGHRS and CDR2 YFSETQ. The normal lung sample lay at least 3 cm, and maximally far, from the tumour. Template was genomic DNA from frozen, unsorted single-cell suspensions. Study conclusions and caveats: Squamous carcinomas (about 75%) more often had tumour-associated clones >0.5% than adenocarcinomas (around 33%). Shared sequences between tumour-reactive and dominant in vivo clones were not proven.

Comments on this clone: The antigen is not known.

TCRdb's table, derived via immunoSEQ multiplex PCR, lists solely in-frame clones and lacks some. Among about 6,700 clones listed, roughly two thirds were seen once. The receptor's source is a human donor with non-small cell lung cancer. The material sequenced was non-adjacent lung tissue. The rearrangement links TRBV5-1 to TRBJ1-1; 9 bases match TRBD1. CDR3 amino acids: CASSTANRGRGGEAFF. The CDR3 DNA reads TGCGCCAGCAGCACCGCCAACAGGGGGCGCGGGGGTGAAGCTTTCTTT.